This T cell receptor beta chain was obtained from a study of CD8+ T cells in alopecia areata. The V end was cut by 4 bases, the J end by 5 bases, with 21 bases between. The CDR3 runs to 16 residues. The germline V gene has CDR1 SGHNT and CDR2 YYREEE (reference sequence). Following extraction, RNA underwent reverse transcription to cDNA, which served as the sequencing template. Here immunoSEQ multiplex PCR was the method, and the copy in TCRdb shows in-frame clones only, minus some. The sample carries about 190,000 clones, around three fifths recorded once. The treatment denotes: oral pan-JAK inhibitor, 5-10 mg twice daily.

The chain is built from TRBV5-4 and TRBJ2-5; D is perhaps TRBD1 or TRBD2 (6 bases each). The receptor was isolated from a human donor with alopecia areata. The sequencing here drew on CD4+ T cells sorted from blood, taken at week 4, from a patient treated with tofacitinib. The chain's CDR3 is CASSPNPGAPWETQYF. In nucleotides, the CDR3 is TGTGCCAGCAGCCCAAACCCGGGGGCCCCCTGGGAGACCCAGTACTTC.